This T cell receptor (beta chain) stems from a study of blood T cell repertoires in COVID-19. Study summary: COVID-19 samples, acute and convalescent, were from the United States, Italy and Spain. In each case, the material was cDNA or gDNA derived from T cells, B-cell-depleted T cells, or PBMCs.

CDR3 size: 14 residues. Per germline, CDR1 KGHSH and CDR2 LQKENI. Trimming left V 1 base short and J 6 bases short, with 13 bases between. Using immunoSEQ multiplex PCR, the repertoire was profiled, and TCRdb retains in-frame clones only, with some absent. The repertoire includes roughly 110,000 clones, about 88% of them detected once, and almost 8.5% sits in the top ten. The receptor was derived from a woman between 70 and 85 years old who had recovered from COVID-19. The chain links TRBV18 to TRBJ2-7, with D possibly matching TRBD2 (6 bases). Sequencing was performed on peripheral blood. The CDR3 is CASSPQGGLSEQYF. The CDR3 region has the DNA TGTGCCAGCTCACCACAGGGAGGACTATCCGAGCAGTACTTC. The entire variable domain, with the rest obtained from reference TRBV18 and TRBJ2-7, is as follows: NAGVMQNPRHLVRRRGQEARLRCSPMKGHSHVYWYRQLPEEGLKFMVYLQKENIIDESGMPKERFSAEFPKEGPSILRIQQVVRGDSAAYFCASSPQGGLSEQYFGPGTRLTVT.